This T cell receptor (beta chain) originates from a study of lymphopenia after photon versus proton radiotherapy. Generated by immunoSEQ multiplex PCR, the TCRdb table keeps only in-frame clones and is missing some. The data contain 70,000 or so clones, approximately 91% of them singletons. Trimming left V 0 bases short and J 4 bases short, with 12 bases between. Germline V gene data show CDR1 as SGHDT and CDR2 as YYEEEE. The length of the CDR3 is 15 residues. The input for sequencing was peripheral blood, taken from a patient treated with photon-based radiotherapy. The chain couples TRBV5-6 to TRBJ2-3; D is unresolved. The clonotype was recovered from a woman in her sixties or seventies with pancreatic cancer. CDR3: CASSLGAGGADTQYF. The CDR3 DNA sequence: TGTGCCAGCAGCTTGGGGGCTGGTGGGGCAGATACGCAGTATTTT.